This T cell receptor (beta chain) is drawn from a study of graft-versus-host responses after intestinal transplantation. Whole-study results and caveats: Early post-transplant falls in HvG clones accompanied the peak levels of circulating GvH clones. GvH clones turned up in recipient marrow; some had shown up first in ileum or blood.

Remarks on this clone: What it binds is unknown.

Assay: immunoSEQ multiplex PCR; the TCRdb copy retains only in-frame clones and omits some. The data show about 14,000 clones, around 94% seen once. The germline CDR1 and CDR2 sequences are SQVTM and ANQGSEA. CDR3 size: 14 residues. Trimming removed 6 bases at V and 2 bases at J, with 16 bases between. The chain couples TRBV29-1 to TRBJ2-5; weak D call: TRBD2 (6 bases). The sample consisted of PBMCs, taken 9 days after transplant. This clonotype was sampled from a human patient who received an intestinal transplant, so some T cells may come from the graft donor. CDR3 in amino acids: CSVEGRRSQETQYF. The CDR3 coding sequence is TGCAGCGTGGAGGGCCGACGGTCACAAGAGACCCAGTACTTC.